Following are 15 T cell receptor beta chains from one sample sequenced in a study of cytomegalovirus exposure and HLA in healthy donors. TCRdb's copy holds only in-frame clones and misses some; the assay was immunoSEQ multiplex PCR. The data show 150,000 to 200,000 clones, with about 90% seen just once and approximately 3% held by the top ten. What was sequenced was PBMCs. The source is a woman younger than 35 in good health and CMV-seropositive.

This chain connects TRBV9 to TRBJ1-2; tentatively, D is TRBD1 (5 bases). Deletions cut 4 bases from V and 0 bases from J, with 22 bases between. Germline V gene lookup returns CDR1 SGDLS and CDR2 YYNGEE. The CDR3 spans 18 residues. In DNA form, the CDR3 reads TGTGCCAGCAGCCCGCCCTCTAGGTGGACACCCTCTAACTATGGCTACACCTTC. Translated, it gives CASSPPSRWTPSNYGYTF.

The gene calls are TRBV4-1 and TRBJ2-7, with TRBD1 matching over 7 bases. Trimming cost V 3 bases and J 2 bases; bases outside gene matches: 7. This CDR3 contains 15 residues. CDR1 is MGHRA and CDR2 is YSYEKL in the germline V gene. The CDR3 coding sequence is TGCGCCAGCAGCCAGATAGGGGACAGCACCTACGAGCAGTACTTC. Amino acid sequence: CASSQIGDSTYEQYF.

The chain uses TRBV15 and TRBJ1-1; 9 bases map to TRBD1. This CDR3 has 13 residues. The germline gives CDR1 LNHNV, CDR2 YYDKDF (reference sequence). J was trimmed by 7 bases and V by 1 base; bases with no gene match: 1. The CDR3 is CATSRVGQGEAFF. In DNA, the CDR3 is TGTGCCACCAGCAGAGTGGGACAGGGTGAAGCTTTCTTT.

This CDR3 is CASSPGTVDNQPQHF. CDR3 nucleotides: TGTGCCAGTAGTCCCGGGACAGTTGACAATCAGCCCCAGCATTTT. This chain uses TRBV19 with TRBJ1-5; TRBD1 agrees at 7 bases. V was clipped by 5 bases and J by 3 bases; unmatched bases: 7. CDR3 size: 15 residues. The V gene's germline CDR1 is LNHDA and CDR2 SQIVND (reference sequence).

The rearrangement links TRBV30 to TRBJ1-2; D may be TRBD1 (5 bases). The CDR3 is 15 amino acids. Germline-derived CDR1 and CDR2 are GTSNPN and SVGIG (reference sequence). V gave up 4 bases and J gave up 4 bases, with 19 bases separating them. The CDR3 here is CAWTTGHNLLYGYTF. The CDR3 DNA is TGTGCCTGGACTACCGGACACAACCTGCTCTATGGCTACACCTTC.

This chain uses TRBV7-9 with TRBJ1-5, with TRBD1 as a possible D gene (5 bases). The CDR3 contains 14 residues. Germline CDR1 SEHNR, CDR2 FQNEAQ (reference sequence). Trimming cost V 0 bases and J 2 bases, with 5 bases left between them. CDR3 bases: TGTGCCAGCAGCTTAGCAGGGGGCAATCAGCCCCAGCATTTT. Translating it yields CASSLAGGNQPQHF.

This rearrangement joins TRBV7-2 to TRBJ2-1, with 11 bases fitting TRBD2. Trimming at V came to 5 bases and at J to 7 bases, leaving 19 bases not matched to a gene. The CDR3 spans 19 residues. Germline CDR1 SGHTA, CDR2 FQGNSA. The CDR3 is CASSQSEDLAGGPKNEQFF. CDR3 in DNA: TGTGCCAGCAGCCAATCCGAGGATTTAGCGGGGGGGCCTAAGAATGAGCAGTTCTTC.

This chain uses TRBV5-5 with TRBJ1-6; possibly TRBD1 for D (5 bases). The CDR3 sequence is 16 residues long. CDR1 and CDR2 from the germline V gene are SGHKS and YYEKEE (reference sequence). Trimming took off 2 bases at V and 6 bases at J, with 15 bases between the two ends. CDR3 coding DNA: TGTGCCAGCAGCTTTTATGCGGGGACGGCTAATTCACCCCTCCACTTT. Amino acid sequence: CASSFYAGTANSPLHF.

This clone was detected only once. This CDR3 is CATSRVFTDTQYF. The CDR3 DNA follows: TGTGCCACCAGCAGAGTCTTCACAGATACGCAGTATTTT. The chain combines TRBV15 with TRBJ2-3, with D unclear. The CDR3 consists of 13 residues. Trimming removed 1 base at V and 2 bases at J, with 4 bases between. Per the germline V gene, CDR1 is LNHNV and CDR2 is YYDKDF (reference sequence).

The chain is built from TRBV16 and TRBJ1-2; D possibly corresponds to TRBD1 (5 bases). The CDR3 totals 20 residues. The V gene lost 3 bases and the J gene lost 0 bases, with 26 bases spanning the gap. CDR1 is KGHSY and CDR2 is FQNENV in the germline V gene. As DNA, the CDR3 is TGTGCCAGCAGCCACTTGGGACTAGAATCTCGCGGGGCCACTAACTATGGCTACACCTTC. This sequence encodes CASSHLGLESRGATNYGYTF.

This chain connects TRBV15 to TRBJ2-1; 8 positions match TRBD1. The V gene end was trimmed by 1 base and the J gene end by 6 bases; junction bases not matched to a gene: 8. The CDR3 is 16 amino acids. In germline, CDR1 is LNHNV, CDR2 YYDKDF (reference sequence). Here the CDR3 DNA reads TGTGCCACCAGCAGAGTTCCCGGGACAGGTATCAATGAGCAGTTCTTC. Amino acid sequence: CATSRVPGTGINEQFF. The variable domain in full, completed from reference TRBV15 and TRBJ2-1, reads DAMVIQNPRYQVTQFGKPVTLSCSQTLNHNVMYWYQQKSSQAPKLLFHYYDKDFNNEADTPDNFQSRRPNTSFCFLDIRSPGLGDTAMYLCATSRVPGTGINEQFFGPGTRLTVL.

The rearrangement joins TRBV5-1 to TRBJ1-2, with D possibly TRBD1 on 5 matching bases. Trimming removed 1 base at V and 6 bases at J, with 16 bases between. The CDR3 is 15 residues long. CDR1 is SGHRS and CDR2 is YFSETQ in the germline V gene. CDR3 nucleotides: TGCGCCAGCAGCTTGTACAGAGGCAGGGTCGATGGCTACACCTTC. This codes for CASSLYRGRVDGYTF.

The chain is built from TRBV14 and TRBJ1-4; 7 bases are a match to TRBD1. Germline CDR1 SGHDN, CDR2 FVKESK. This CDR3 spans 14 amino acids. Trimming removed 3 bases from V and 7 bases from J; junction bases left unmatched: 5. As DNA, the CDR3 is TGTGCCAGCAGCCAGGCGGGACAGCCTGAAAAACTGTTTTTT. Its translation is CASSQAGQPEKLFF.

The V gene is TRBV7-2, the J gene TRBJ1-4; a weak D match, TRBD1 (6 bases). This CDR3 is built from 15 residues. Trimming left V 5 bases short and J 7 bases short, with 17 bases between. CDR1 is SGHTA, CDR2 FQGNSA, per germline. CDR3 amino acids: CASSPEQGLVEKLFF. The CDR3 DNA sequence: TGTGCCAGCAGCCCAGAACAGGGATTAGTTGAAAAACTGTTTTTT.

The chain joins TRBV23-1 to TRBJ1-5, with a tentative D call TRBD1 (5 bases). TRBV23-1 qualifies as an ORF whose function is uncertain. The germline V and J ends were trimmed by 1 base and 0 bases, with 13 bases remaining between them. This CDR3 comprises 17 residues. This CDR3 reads CASSQLPDNYSNQPQHF. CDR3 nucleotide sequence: TGCGCCAGCAGTCAATTACCGGACAACTATAGCAATCAGCCCCAGCATTTT.